This passage covers 5 T cell receptor beta chains from one sample sequenced in a study of shared clonotypes between healthy human individuals. Clones were read by immunoSEQ multiplex PCR, and TCRdb kept only the in-frame ones, dropping some. This table has roughly 2.2 million clones, approximately 95% appearing once. Material for sequencing was naive CD4+ T cells from PBMCs. Subset given: CD45RA+ positively selected. The receptors were sampled from a man between 18 and 35 years old in good health. Some clones in this sample may be carry-over from other donors' samples.

Worth noting for this clone: This CDR3 is also generated by other DNA sequences in the sample. The chain recombines TRBV30 with TRBJ1-5; maybe TRBD1 (5 bases). The CDR3 is made up of 14 amino acids. Trimming left V 1 base short and J 2 bases short, with 9 bases between. Germline CDR1 and CDR2: GTSNPN and SVGIG (reference sequence). The CDR3 nucleotides read TGTGCCTGGAGTGCAGGGACGGGCAATCAGCCCCAGCATTTT. Encoded protein: CAWSAGTGNQPQHF.

The chain joins TRBV28 to TRBJ2-3; perhaps TRBD2 as D (6 bases). CDR1 is MDHEN, CDR2 SYDVKM, per germline. This CDR3 region has 14 residues. Trimming took off 7 bases at V and 2 bases at J, with 13 bases between the two ends. The CDR3 reads CASTPRRVTDTQYF. The CDR3 DNA follows: TGTGCCAGCACCCCAAGGAGGGTCACAGATACGCAGTATTTT. The full variable domain, its missing parts supplied by reference TRBV28 and TRBJ2-3, is DVKVTQSSRYLVKRTGEKVFLECVQDMDHENMFWYRQDPGLGLRLIYFSYDVKMKEKGDIPEGYSVSREKKERFSLILESASTNQTSMYLCASTPRRVTDTQYFGPGTRLTVL.

V usage is TRBV30 and J usage is TRBJ1-4, with no clear D. The germline V gene encodes CDR1 GTSNPN and CDR2 SVGIG (reference sequence). The CDR3 extends over 14 amino acids. Trimming took off 3 bases at V and 0 bases at J, with 8 bases between the two ends. Here the CDR3 DNA reads TGTGCCTGGAGGTGGCAGGCAACTAATGAAAAACTGTTTTTT. Translating gives CAWRWQATNEKLFF.

This clone was seen only a few times. The rearrangement uses TRBV11-2 and TRBJ1-5, with D maybe TRBD1 (5 bases). The germline gives CDR1 SGHAT, CDR2 FQNNGV. The CDR3 covers 16 residues. Trimming took off 1 base at V and 1 base at J, with 11 bases between the two ends. The CDR3 bases are TGTGCCAGCAGCTTAGGGCAGGGTTTAAGCAATCAGCCCCAGCATTTT. Protein product: CASSLGQGLSNQPQHF.

V is TRBV5-6 and J is TRBJ1-3; no definite D call. V lost 6 bases and J 2 bases, leaving 9 bases between the germline ends. This CDR3 contains 13 residues. In germline, CDR1 is SGHDT, CDR2 YYEEEE. This CDR3 reads CASTFFAGNTIYF. The CDR3 nucleotides are TGTGCCAGCACGTTTTTTGCTGGAAACACCATATATTTT.